This TCR beta chain came from a study of identical twins. This clonotype was picked up a small number of times. As yet, its antigen is unknown. General study points: Twin pairs' shared out-of-frame alpha sequences were enriched in low generation probability.

V shed 0 bases and J shed 8 bases, with 7 bases lying between them. Germline assignment: CDR1 LGHNA and CDR2 YNFKEQ. This CDR3 is 12 amino acids long. One entry per CDR3 protein, called by TCRdb with MiXCR from the 5' RACE reads. The data show 450,000 or so distinct CDR3 sequences, more than 20% seen once. In addition, the sample was reused for a study of T cells expressing NK-cell markers. That study reports: NKG2C+ dominant clonotype frequencies in roughly six donors were roughly 1.0-7.5% of CD8+ T cells.

The chain recombines TRBV4-2 with TRBJ1-2; no clear D. The clonotype originates from a woman aged 18-29 years in good health. Material: CD4+ T cells sorted from blood. The CDR3 nucleotides are TGTGCCAGCAGCCAAGATGGGAGCGGCTACACCTTC. It yields the protein CASSQDGSGYTF.